Below are 17 T cell receptor beta chains sequenced from a single sample in a study of T cell responses to AZD1222 COVID-19 vaccine. TCRdb's copy holds only in-frame clones and misses some; the assay was immunoSEQ multiplex PCR. The repertoire holds 90,000 to 150,000 clones, with 91% as singletons. The sample in question was peripheral blood, obtained on day 0 of AZD1222 vaccination. The receptor source for this set is an adult in good health.

DNA for the CDR3: TGTGCCAGCAGCGCCTCGGGACAGGGGAATAGAGCCCAGCATTTT. Protein sequence: CASSASGQGNRAQHF. V usage is TRBV9 and J usage is TRBJ1-5; 10 positions match TRBD1. Germline lookup yields CDR1 SGDLS and CDR2 YYNGEE. This CDR3 has 15 residues. V lost 3 bases and J lost 11; bases outside the gene matches: 11.

The rearrangement links TRBV9 to TRBJ1-5; D possibly corresponds to TRBD1 (5 bases). V lost 3 bases and J 10 bases, leaving 14 bases between the germline ends. In germline, CDR1 is SGDLS, CDR2 YYNGEE. This CDR3 is 13 amino acids long. CDR3 bases: TGTGCCAGCAGCGGTGGGGACGATCGACCCCAGCATTTT. This translates into CASSGGDDRPQHF.

This chain joins TRBV3-1 (or the pseudogene TRBV3-2) and TRBJ1-2; no firm D call. Trimming pared 1 base from V and 0 bases from J, leaving 9 bases between. Germline V gene lookup returns CDR1 LGHDT and CDR2 YNNKEL (reference sequence). The CDR3 runs to 15 residues. The DNA of the CDR3 is TGTGCCAGCAGCCAAGGGGATCGTTCTAACTATGGCTACACCTTC. Its protein product is CASSQGDRSNYGYTF.

V gene TRBV30 combines with J gene TRBJ2-3; 11 nucleotides align to TRBD2. The CDR3 contains 15 residues. J was trimmed by 1 base and V by 4 bases; bases with no gene match: 4. Germline V gene lookup returns CDR1 GTSNPN and CDR2 SVGIG (reference sequence). CDR3 residues: CAWTPGLAGTDTQYF. In nucleotides, the CDR3 is TGTGCCTGGACCCCGGGACTAGCGGGCACAGATACGCAGTATTTT.

This chain connects TRBV19 to TRBJ1-2, with a possible D match to TRBD1 (6 bases). The CDR3 is 13 residues long. Looked up from germline, CDR1 is LNHDA and CDR2 is SQIVND (reference sequence). Trimming removed 9 bases at V and 2 bases at J, with 13 bases between. The CDR3 loop is CASQDRPNYGYTF. CDR3 nucleotides: TGTGCCAGCCAGGACAGACCCAACTATGGCTACACCTTC.

The chain is built from TRBV5-1 and TRBJ1-2; D unresolved. This CDR3 has 15 residues. CDR1 and CDR2 from the germline V gene are SGHRS and YFSETQ. The V end lost 0 bases, the J end lost 4 bases, and 13 bases lay between the germline ends. For the CDR3, the DNA is TGCGCCAGCAGCTTGGGTGGCAAGAGCGTCTATGGCTACACCTTC. This translates into CASSLGGKSVYGYTF.

J is TRBJ1-2 and V is TRBV3-1 (or the pseudogene TRBV3-2); D is perhaps TRBD1 (6 bases). The CDR3 has 16 amino acids. Germline assignment: CDR1 LGHDT and CDR2 YNNKEL (reference sequence). The V end was cut by 1 base, the J end by 4 bases, with 16 bases between. The CDR3 region is CASSQAWGAESYGYTF. CDR3 nucleotides: TGTGCCAGCAGCCAAGCTTGGGGGGCAGAGTCCTATGGCTACACCTTC.

DNA for the CDR3: TGTGCCAGCAGTTCCGCCCCACCGACAGGAGACGTAGCCGGGGAGCTGTTTTTT. It encodes CASSSAPPTGDVAGELFF. This chain uses TRBV28 with TRBJ2-2; D is possibly TRBD1 (6 bases). The CDR3 consists of 18 residues. The germline V gene encodes CDR1 MDHEN and CDR2 SYDVKM. Between the trimmed V and J ends, which lost 4 bases and 6 bases, there was a span of 24 bases.

The chain's CDR3 is CASSLWGSTTSETQYF. In DNA, the CDR3 is TGCGCCAGCAGCTTGTGGGGGTCGACGACGTCGGAGACCCAGTACTTC. This chain uses TRBV5-1 with TRBJ2-5; D may be TRBD1 or TRBD2 (5 bases each). The V and J ends lost 1 base and 5 bases respectively, with 18 bases between them. Germline V gives CDR1 SGHRS, CDR2 YFSETQ. CDR3 length equals 16 residues.

This chain connects TRBV19 to TRBJ1-1, with 7 nucleotides matching TRBD1. Germline V gene lookup returns CDR1 LNHDA and CDR2 SQIVND (reference sequence). J lost 6 bases, V lost 5 bases, and 9 bases had no gene match. The CDR3 runs 14 residues. In DNA form, the CDR3 reads TGTGCCAGTAGTCTCCTTCGACAGGGATCTGAAGCTTTCTTT. Translating it yields CASSLLRQGSEAFF.

This chain connects TRBV2 to TRBJ1-6; D is unclear. The CDR3 totals 14 residues. V lost 6 bases and J 7 bases, leaving 13 bases between the germline ends. Germline CDR1 is SNHLY and CDR2 is FYNNEI. The CDR3 nucleotides are TGTGCCAGCAGCGGACTGCTAGTAAATTCACCCCTCCACTTT. Translation: CASSGLLVNSPLHF.

This rearrangement joins TRBV19 to TRBJ2-3, with D uncertain. The V gene's germline CDR1 is LNHDA and CDR2 SQIVND (reference sequence). The V end was cut by 3 bases, the J end by 2 bases, with 12 bases between. CDR3 length: 15 amino acids. The CDR3 sequence is CASSMAGSFTDTQYF. The CDR3 DNA is TGTGCCAGTAGTATGGCCGGCAGTTTCACAGATACGCAGTATTTT.

J is TRBJ1-3 and V is TRBV5-5; 8 bases fit TRBD1. The ends lost 3 bases at V and 3 bases at J; junction bases unmatched: 8. Germline V gene data show CDR1 as SGHKS and CDR2 as YYEKEE (reference sequence). The CDR3 loop spans 16 amino acids. The CDR3 sequence: CASSSHQGAGGNTIYF. CDR3 DNA sequence: TGTGCCAGCAGCTCGCACCAGGGGGCTGGTGGAAACACCATATATTTT. Filled out from reference TRBV5-5 and TRBJ1-3, the complete variable domain reads DAGVTQSPTHLIKTRGQQVTLRCSPISGHKSVSWYQQVLGQGPQFIFQYYEKEERGRGNFPDRFSARQFPNYSSELNVNALLLGDSALYLCASSSHQGAGGNTIYFGEGSWLTVV.

The chain recombines TRBV28 with TRBJ1-3, with D unclear. Germline CDR1 reads MDHEN; CDR2 reads SYDVKM. The ends were cut back, 2 bases at V and 0 bases at J, with 5 bases in the middle. CDR3 size: 14 residues. In nucleotides, the CDR3 is TGTGCCAGCAGTTTACCTAGCTCTGGAAACACCATATATTTT. Protein product: CASSLPSSGNTIYF. Together with reference TRBV28 and TRBJ1-3, the CDR3 gives the full variable domain: DVKVTQSSRYLVKRTGEKVFLECVQDMDHENMFWYRQDPGLGLRLIYFSYDVKMKEKGDIPEGYSVSREKKERFSLILESASTNQTSMYLCASSLPSSGNTIYFGEGSWLTVV.

The chain combines TRBV6-5 with TRBJ1-2; a weak D match, TRBD1 (5 bases). Trimming removed 7 bases at V and 8 bases at J, with 17 bases between. The CDR3 has 13 residues. Germline CDR1 and CDR2: MNHEY and SVGAGI. CDR3 in DNA: TGTGCCAGCACCCCCGGGGGAGCCTGGGGCTACACCTTC. It specifies CASTPGGAWGYTF.

The chain has TRBV27 and TRBJ1-2; D uncertain. Trimming left V 3 bases short and J 8 bases short, with 16 bases between. Per germline, CDR1 MNHEY and CDR2 SMNVEV (reference sequence). This CDR3 contains 14 residues. CDR3: CASSLGGPPSGYTF. The CDR3, as DNA: TGTGCCAGCAGTTTGGGAGGTCCACCCAGCGGCTACACCTTC.

This rearrangement joins TRBV19 to TRBJ1-2, with D uncertain. V lost 6 bases, J lost 0 bases, and 14 bases lay in between. CDR1 is LNHDA and CDR2 is SQIVND in the germline V gene (reference sequence). The CDR3 is 15 residues long. CDR3 amino acids: CASRQRTDANYGYTF. The CDR3 DNA reads as TGTGCCAGTAGGCAACGGACGGACGCTAACTATGGCTACACCTTC.